This T cell receptor beta chain stems from a study of T-cell memory formation after mild COVID-19. Regarding the study as a whole: Clones shrinking between day 15 and 85 showed a balanced CD4/CD8 split, and those that grew later tilted toward CD4+. Still unconfirmed is whether the second-wave clones peaking on day 37 recognized SARS-CoV-2. The appearance of some responding clones in pre-infection memory suggested that cross-reactive memory joined. Mostly located in CM and EM were contracting CD4+ clones, with contracting CD8+ clones located in EMRA.

A remark on this clonotype: Its cognate antigen is unknown.

The CDR3 runs 14 residues. Germline lookup yields CDR1 SGHRS and CDR2 YFSETQ. Trimming removed 0 bases from V and 3 bases from J, with 10 bases in between. TCRdb ran MiXCR on the 5' RACE reads and lists one entry per CDR3 protein. This sample has about 140,000 distinct CDR3 sequences, with 13% to 15% found just once. This chain joins TRBV5-1 and TRBJ2-7; the D is unclear. The origin of this receptor is an adult woman who had mild COVID-19 (a few samples of this study predate the infection). Cell type and time point are not known. The specimen sequenced was PBMCs or a T cell subset sorted from them (not recorded which). For the CDR3, the DNA is TGCGCCAGCAGCTTGGAGGTTTCGGGCTACGAGCAGTACTTC. Translation: CASSLEVSGYEQYF.